The entry below gives a single TCR beta chain sequence along with its context. Produced via immunoSEQ multiplex PCR; TCRdb's table is partial and in-frame only. This table has fewer than 250,000 clones, more than 75% appearing once. This CDR3 comprises 15 residues. Germline loops: CDR1 SGHVS, CDR2 FQNEAQ. J lost 5 bases, V lost 5 bases, and 8 bases had no gene match. This sample is drawn from a study of blood T cell repertoires in COVID-19. The J gene is TRBJ2-1, the V gene TRBV7-8; TRBD1 matches 8 bases. Sequencing was carried out using PBMCs or T cells enriched from blood (not recorded which). This TCR was recovered from a young man in a cohort exposed to, infected with or recovered from COVID-19 (not recorded which). CDR3 protein: CASSREGQGDNEQFF. In DNA, the CDR3 is TGTGCCAGCAGCCGAGAAGGACAGGGAGACAATGAGCAGTTCTTC. Full variable domain (missing parts from reference TRBV7-8 and TRBJ2-1): GAGVSQSPRYKVAKRGQDVALRCDPISGHVSLFWYQQALGQGPEFLTYFQNEAQLDKSGLPSDRFFAERPEGSVSTLKIQRTQQEDSAVYLCASSREGQGDNEQFFGPGTRLTVL.